This T cell receptor (beta chain) was profiled in a study of lung T cells in sarcoidosis with Löfgren's syndrome. Study-level points and caveats: TRAV12-1 and TRBV2 were reportedly most expanded in Löfgren's patients.

Per germline, CDR1 MNHEY and CDR2 SMNVEV (reference sequence). This CDR3 region has 16 residues. V gave up 8 bases and J gave up 2 bases, with 19 bases separating them. About this clonotype: Its antigen is unidentified.

TCRdb ran MiXCR on the reads and lists one entry per CDR3 protein. The table lists approximately 3,200 distinct CDR3 sequences, roughly 17% of them singletons. The sequenced material came from CD4+ T cells from bronchoalveolar lavage. This clonotype originated in a human donor with sarcoidosis (Löfgren's syndrome or another form), or a control subject (not recorded which). The chain links TRBV27 to TRBJ1-5; D remains ambiguous. The CDR3 loop is CASGEAAQMGNQPQHF. CDR3 sequence (DNA): TGTGCCAGCGGGGAGGCAGCTCAGATGGGCAATCAGCCCCAGCATTTT.